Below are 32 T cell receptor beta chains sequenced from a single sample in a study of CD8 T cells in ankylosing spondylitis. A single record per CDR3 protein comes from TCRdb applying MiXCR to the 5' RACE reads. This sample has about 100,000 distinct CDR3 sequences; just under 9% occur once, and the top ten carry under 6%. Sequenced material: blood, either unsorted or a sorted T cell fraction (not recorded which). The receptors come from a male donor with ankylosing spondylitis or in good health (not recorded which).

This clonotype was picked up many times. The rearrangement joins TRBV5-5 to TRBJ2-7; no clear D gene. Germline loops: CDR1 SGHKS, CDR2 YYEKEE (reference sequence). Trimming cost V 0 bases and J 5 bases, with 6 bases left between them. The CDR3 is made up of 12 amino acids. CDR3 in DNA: TGTGCCAGCAGCTTGGCCAACCACGAGCAGTACTTC. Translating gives CASSLANHEQYF.

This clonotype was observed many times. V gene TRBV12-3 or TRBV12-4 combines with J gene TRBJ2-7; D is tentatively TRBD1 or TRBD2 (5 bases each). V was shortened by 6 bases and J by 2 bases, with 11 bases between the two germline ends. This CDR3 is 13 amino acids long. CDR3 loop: CASRPGPTYEQYF. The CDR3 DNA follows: TGTGCCAGCAGGCCGGGACCAACCTACGAGCAGTACTTC.

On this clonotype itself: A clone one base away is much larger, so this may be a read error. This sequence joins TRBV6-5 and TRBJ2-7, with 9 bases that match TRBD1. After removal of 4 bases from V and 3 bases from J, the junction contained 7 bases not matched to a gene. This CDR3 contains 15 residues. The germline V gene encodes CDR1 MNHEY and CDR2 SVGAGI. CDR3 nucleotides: TGTGCCAGCAGTTGCTCTGGGACAGGGCGCTACGAGCAGTACTTC. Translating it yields CASSCSGTGRYEQYF.

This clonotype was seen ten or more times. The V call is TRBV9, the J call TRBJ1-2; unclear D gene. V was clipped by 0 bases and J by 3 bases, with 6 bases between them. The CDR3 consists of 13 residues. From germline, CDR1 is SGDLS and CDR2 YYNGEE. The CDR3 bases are TGTGCCAGCAGCGTAGAGGGAGACTATGGCTACACCTTC. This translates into CASSVEGDYGYTF.

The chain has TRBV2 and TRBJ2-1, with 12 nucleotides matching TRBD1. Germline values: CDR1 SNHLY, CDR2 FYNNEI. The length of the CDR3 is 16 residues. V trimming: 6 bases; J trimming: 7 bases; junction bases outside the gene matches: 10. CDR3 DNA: TGTGCCAGCAGGCGGCCGGGACAGGGGGCTAGGAATGAGCAGTTCTTC. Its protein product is CASRRPGQGARNEQFF.

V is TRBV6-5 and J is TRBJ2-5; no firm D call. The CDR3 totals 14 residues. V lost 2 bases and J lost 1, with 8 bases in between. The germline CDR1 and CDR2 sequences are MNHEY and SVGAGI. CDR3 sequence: CASSYGGFQETQYF. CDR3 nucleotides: TGTGCCAGCAGTTACGGCGGTTTCCAAGAGACCCAGTACTTC.

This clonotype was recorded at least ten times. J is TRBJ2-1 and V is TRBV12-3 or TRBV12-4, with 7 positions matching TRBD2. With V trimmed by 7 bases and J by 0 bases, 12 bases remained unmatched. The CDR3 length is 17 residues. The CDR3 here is CASTLFLAGRSYNEQFF. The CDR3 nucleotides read TGTGCCAGCACCCTCTTTTTAGCGGGTCGCTCCTACAATGAGCAGTTCTTC.

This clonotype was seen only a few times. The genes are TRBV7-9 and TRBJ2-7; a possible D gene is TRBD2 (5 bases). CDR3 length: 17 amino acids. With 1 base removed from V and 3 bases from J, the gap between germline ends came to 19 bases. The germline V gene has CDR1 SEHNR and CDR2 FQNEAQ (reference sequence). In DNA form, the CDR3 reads TGTGCCAGCAGCTTAGGTTTGGTACGGGAAGCGAACTACGAGCAGTACTTC. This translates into CASSLGLVREANYEQYF. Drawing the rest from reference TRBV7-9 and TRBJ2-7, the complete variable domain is DTGVSQNPRHKITKRGQNVTFRCDPISEHNRLYWYRQTLGQGPEFLTYFQNEAQLEKSRLLSDRFSAERPKGSFSTLEIQRTEQGDSAMYLCASSLGLVREANYEQYFGPGTRLTVT.

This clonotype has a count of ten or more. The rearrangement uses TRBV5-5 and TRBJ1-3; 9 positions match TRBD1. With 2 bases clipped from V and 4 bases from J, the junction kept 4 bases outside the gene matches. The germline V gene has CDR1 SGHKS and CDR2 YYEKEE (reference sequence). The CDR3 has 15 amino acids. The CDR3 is CASSFTGGSGNTIYF. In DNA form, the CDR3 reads TGTGCCAGCAGCTTTACAGGGGGCTCAGGAAACACCATATATTTT.

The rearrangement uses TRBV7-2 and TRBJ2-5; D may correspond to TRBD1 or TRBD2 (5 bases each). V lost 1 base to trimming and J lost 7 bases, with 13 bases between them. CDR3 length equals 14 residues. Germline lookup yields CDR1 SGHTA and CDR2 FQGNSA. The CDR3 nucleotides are TGTGCCAGCAGCTTAGATGCAGGGACCGGGACCCAGTACTTC. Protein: CASSLDAGTGTQYF.

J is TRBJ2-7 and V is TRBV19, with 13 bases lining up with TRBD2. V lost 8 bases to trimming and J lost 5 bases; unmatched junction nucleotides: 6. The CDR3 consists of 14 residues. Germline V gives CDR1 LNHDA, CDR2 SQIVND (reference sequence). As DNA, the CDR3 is TGTGCCAGTCGACTCGGGACTAGCGGGAACGAGCAGTACTTC. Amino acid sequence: CASRLGTSGNEQYF. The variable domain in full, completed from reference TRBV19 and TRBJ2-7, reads DGGITQSPKYLFRKEGQNVTLSCEQNLNHDAMYWYRQDPGQGLRLIYYSQIVNDFQKGDIAEGYSVSREKKESFPLTVTSAQKNPTAFYLCASRLGTSGNEQYFGPGTRLTVT.

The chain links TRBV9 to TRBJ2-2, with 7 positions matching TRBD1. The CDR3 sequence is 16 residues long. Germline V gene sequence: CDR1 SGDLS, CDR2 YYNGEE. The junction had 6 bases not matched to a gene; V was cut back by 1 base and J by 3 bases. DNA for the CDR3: TGTGCCAGCAGCGTAATCCCGAGGGGGCACACCGGGGAGCTGTTTTTT. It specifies CASSVIPRGHTGELFF. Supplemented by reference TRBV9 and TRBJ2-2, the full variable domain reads DSGVTQTPKHLITATGQRVTLRCSPRSGDLSVYWYQQSLDQGLQFLIQYYNGEERAKGNILERFSAQQFPDLHSELNLSSLELGDSALYFCASSVIPRGHTGELFFGEGSRLTVL.

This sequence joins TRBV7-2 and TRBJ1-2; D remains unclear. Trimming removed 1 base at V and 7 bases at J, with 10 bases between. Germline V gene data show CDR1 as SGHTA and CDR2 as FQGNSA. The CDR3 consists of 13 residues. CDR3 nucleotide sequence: TGTGCCAGCAGCTTAGTAGGGAGTGCTGGCTACACCTTC. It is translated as CASSLVGSAGYTF. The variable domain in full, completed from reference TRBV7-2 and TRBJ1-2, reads GAGVSQSPSNKVTEKGKDVELRCDPISGHTALYWYRQSLGQGLEFLIYFQGNSAPDKSGLPSDRFSAERTGGSVSTLTIQRTQQEDSAVYLCASSLVGSAGYTFGSGTRLTVV.

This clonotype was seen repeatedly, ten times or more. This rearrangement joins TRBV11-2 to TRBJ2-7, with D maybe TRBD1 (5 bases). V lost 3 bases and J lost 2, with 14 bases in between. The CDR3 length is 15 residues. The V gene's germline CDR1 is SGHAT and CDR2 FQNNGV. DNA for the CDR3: TGTGCCAGCAGCTTCTCAACAGGATCAGCCTACGAGCAGTACTTC. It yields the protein CASSFSTGSAYEQYF. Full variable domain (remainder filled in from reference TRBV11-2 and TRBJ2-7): EAGVAQSPRYKIIEKRQSVAFWCNPISGHATLYWYQQILGQGPKLLIQFQNNGVVDDSQLPKDRFSAERLKGVDSTLKIQPAKLEDSAVYLCASSFSTGSAYEQYFGPGTRLTVT.

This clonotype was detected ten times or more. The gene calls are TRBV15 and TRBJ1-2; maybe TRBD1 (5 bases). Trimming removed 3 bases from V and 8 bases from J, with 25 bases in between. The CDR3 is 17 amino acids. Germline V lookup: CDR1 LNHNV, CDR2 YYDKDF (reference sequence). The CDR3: CATSSAITGTSGKGYTF. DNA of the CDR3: TGTGCCACCAGCAGCGCGATTACCGGGACCTCAGGGAAGGGCTACACCTTC.

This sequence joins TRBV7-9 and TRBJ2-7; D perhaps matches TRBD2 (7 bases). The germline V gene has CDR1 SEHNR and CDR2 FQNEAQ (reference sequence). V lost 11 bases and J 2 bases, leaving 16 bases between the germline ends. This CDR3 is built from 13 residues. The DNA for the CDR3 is TGTGCCGGAGGGGGGGTTGGCCCCTACGAGCAGTACTTC. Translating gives CAGGGVGPYEQYF. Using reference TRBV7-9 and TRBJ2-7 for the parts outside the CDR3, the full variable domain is DTGVSQNPRHKITKRGQNVTFRCDPISEHNRLYWYRQTLGQGPEFLTYFQNEAQLEKSRLLSDRFSAERPKGSFSTLEIQRTEQGDSAMYLCAGGGVGPYEQYFGPGTRLTVT.

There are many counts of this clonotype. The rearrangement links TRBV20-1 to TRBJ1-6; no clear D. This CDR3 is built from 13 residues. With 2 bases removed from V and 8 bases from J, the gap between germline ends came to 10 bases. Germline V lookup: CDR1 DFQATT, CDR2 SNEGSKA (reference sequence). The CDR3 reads CSARQVGDSPLHF. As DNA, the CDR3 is TGCAGTGCTAGACAGGTTGGAGATTCACCCCTCCACTTT.

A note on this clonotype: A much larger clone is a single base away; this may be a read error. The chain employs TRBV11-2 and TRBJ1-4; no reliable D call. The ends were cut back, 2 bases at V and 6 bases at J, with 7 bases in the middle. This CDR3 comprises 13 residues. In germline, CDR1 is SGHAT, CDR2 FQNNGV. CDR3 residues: CASSLRFDEKLFF. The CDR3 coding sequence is TGTGCCAGCAGCTTAAGGTTCGATGAAAAACTGTTTTTT.

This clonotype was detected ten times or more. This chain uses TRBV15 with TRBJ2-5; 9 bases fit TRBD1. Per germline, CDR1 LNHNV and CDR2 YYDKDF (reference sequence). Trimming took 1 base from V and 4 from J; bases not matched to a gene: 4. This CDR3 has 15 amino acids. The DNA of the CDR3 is TGTGCCACCAGCAGAGGACAGGGGGACGGAGAGACCCAGTACTTC. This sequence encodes CATSRGQGDGETQYF. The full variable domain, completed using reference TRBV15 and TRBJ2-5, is DAMVIQNPRYQVTQFGKPVTLSCSQTLNHNVMYWYQQKSSQAPKLLFHYYDKDFNNEADTPDNFQSRRPNTSFCFLDIRSPGLGDTAMYLCATSRGQGDGETQYFGPGTRLLVL.

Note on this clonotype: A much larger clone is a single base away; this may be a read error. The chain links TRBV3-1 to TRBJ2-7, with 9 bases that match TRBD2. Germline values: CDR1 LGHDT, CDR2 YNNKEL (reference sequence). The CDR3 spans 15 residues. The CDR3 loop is CTSSPGLASASEQYF. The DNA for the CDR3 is TGTACCAGCAGCCCAGGACTAGCGAGCGCCTCCGAGCAGTACTTC.

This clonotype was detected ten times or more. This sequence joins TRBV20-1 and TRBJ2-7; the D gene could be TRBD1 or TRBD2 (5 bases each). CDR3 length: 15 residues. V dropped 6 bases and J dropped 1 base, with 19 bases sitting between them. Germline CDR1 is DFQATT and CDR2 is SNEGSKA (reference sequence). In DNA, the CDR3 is TGCAGTGCCCCCGCGAGGGGTTCGGTTTCCTACGAGCAGTACTTC. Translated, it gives CSAPARGSVSYEQYF.

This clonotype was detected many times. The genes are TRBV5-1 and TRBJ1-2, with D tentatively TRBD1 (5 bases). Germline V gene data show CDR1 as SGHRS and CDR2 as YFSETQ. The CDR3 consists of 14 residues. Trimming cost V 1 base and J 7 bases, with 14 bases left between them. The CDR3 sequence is CASSLLGDSSGYTF. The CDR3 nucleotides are TGCGCCAGCAGCTTGCTAGGGGATAGTTCTGGCTACACCTTC. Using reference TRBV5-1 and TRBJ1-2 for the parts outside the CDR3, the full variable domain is KAGVTQTPRYLIKTRGQQVTLSCSPISGHRSVSWYQQTPGQGLQFLFEYFSETQRNKGNFPGRFSGRQFSNSRSEMNVSTLELGDSALYLCASSLLGDSSGYTFGSGTRLTVV.

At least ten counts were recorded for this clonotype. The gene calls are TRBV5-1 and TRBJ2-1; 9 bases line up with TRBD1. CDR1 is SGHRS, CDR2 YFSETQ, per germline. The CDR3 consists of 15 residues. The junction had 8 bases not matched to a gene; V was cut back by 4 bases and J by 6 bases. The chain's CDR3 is CASSRGQGRSNEQFF. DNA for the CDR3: TGCGCCAGCAGCAGAGGACAGGGGCGGTCCAATGAGCAGTTCTTC. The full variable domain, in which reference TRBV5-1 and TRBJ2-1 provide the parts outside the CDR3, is KAGVTQTPRYLIKTRGQQVTLSCSPISGHRSVSWYQQTPGQGLQFLFEYFSETQRNKGNFPGRFSGRQFSNSRSEMNVSTLELGDSALYLCASSRGQGRSNEQFFGPGTRLTVL.

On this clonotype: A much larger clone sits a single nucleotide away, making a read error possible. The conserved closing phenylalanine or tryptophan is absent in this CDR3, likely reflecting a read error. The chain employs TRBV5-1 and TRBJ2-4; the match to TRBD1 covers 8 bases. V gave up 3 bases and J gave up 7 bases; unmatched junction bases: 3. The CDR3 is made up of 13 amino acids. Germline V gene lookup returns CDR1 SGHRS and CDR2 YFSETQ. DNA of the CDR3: TGCGCCAGCAGCTCTGGACAGGGCAACATTCAGTACATC. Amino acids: CASSSGQGNIQYI.

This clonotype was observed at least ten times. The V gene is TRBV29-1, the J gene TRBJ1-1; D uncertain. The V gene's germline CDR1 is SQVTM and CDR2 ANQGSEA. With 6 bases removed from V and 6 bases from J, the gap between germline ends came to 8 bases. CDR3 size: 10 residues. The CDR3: CSVLGAEAFF. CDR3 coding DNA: TGCAGCGTCCTCGGGGCTGAAGCTTTCTTT.

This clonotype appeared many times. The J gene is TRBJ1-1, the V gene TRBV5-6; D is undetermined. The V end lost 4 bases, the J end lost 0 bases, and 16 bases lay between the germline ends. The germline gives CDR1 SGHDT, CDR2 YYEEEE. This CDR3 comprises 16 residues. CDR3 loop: CASSTGRMNMNTEAFF. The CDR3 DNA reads TGTGCCAGCAGCACCGGACGTATGAATATGAACACTGAAGCTTTCTTT.

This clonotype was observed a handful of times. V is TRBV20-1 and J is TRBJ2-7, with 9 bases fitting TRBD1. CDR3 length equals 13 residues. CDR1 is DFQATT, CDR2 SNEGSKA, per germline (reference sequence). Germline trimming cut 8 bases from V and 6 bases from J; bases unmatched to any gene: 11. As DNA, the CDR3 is TGCAGTAGTAACCCGGACAGGGGCCTCGAGCAGTACTTC. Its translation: CSSNPDRGLEQYF.

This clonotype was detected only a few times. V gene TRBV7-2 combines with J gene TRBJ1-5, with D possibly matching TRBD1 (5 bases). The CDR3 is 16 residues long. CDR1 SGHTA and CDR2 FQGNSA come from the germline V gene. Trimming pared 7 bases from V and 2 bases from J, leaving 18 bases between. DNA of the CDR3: TGTGCCAGCACGCAAGAGGGGCCGTGGGGCAATCAGCCCCAGCATTTT. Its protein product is CASTQEGPWGNQPQHF.

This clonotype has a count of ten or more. CDR3 coding DNA: TGTGCCAGCAGCTTATATGCCGTTGACAGGAGTAGCAATCAGCCCCAGCATTTT. The encoded protein is CASSLYAVDRSSNQPQHF. The chain couples TRBV7-8 to TRBJ1-5; maybe TRBD1 (6 bases). The germline CDR1 and CDR2 sequences are SGHVS and FQNEAQ. This CDR3 spans 18 amino acids. Between the trimmed V and J ends, which lost 2 bases and 0 bases, there was a span of 17 bases.

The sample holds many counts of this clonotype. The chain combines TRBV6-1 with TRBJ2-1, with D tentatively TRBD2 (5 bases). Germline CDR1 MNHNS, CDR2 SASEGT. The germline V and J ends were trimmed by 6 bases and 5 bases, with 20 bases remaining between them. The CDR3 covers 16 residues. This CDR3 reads CASRVFGVKNNNEQFF. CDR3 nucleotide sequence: TGTGCCAGCAGGGTTTTCGGGGTGAAGAACAACAATGAGCAGTTCTTC.

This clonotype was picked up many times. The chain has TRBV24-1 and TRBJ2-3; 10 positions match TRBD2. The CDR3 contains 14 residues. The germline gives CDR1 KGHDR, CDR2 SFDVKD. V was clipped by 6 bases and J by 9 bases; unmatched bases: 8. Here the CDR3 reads CATSTGTSVETQYF. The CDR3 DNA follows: TGTGCCACCAGTACCGGGACTAGCGTTGAAACGCAGTATTTT.

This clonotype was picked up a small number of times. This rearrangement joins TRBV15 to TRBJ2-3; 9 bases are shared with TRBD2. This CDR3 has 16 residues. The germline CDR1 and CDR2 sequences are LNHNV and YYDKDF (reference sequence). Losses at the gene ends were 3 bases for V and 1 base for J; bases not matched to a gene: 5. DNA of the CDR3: TGTGCCACCAGCAGGGAGCGGGGGGACGGCACAGATACGCAGTATTTT. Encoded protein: CATSRERGDGTDTQYF.